The entry below gives a single T cell receptor beta chain sequence along with its context. Its specificity is not known. J gave up 3 bases and V 2 bases, and 6 bases lay outside the gene matches. CDR1 is SGHNT, CDR2 YYREEE, per germline (reference sequence). CDR3 size: 15 residues. The sample belongs to a study of Tregs in tolerant kidney transplant recipients. TCRdb keeps only in-frame clones here, not all; method: immunoSEQ multiplex PCR. The sample yields over 60,000 clones, roughly 98% seen once. Thawed PBMCs were FACS-sorted into unstimulated CD4+CD25+CD127- regulatory T cells, CD4+CD25- non-regulatory cells, CD4 and CD8 cells. Study-wide results and limits: This study did not directly address biological reproducibility.

This TCR was sampled from a human donor who received a combined kidney and bone marrow transplant. This chain links TRBV5-4 with TRBJ2-3; TRBD2 matches 7 bases. Sequenced material: CD4+ T cells from blood, taken before the transplant. CDR3 amino acids: CASSLAGLGTDTQYF. CDR3 nucleotides: TGTGCCAGCAGCTTAGCGGGGTTGGGGACAGATACGCAGTATTTT.